The entry that follows covers one TCR beta chain sequence. Its specificity is unknown. Germline CDR1 and CDR2: MNHNS and SASEGT. V lost 3 bases to trimming and J lost 3 bases, with 3 bases between them. The CDR3 extends over 11 amino acids. This sample was taken from a study of cytomegalovirus exposure and HLA in healthy donors. Study details: The 95 to 150 validation repertoires used a platform that matched the one used for the approximately 700 first-cohort repertoires, as a later analysis reported.

TCRdb's table, derived via immunoSEQ multiplex PCR, lists solely in-frame clones and lacks some. Among roughly 300,000 clones listed, roughly 88% were seen once. General study findings and limits: Cytomegalovirus status was reportedly diagnosed by the classifier with high specificity and sensitivity. Clusters of TCRs from the first cohort tended to co-occur in the roughly 120 validation repertoires (as a later analysis found). Investigators reported 150 to 200 TCR beta chains as tied to cytomegalovirus.

The source material was PBMCs. The gene calls are TRBV6-1 and TRBJ2-7; no definite D call. This sequence originates from a woman aged 18 to 35 in good health and CMV-seronegative. In nucleotides, the CDR3 is TGTGCCAGCAGTGACTACTACGAGCAGTACTTC. Translated: CASSDYYEQYF.